One and the same sample provided the 2 T cell receptor beta chains below, sequenced in a study of graft-versus-host responses after intestinal transplantation. Sequencing used immunoSEQ multiplex PCR; TCRdb keeps in-frame clones, though not all of them. Of about 10,000 clones listed, under 40% are singletons. Here the sequenced sample was alloreactive CD4+ T cells from a mixed lymphocyte reaction culture, taken before transplantation. The subset is: CFSE-low proliferating T cells sorted from approximately 6-day pre-transplant mixed lymphocyte reaction (GvH or HvG direction). The origin of the receptors is a human patient who was an organ donor for intestinal transplantation.

This clone occurred a few times. The chain is built from TRBV29-1 and TRBJ1-2; D unclear. The germline V gene has CDR1 SQVTM and CDR2 ANQGSEA. Trimming removed 4 bases from V and 4 bases from J, with 4 bases in between. The length of the CDR3 is 10 residues. Written as DNA, the CDR3 is TGCAGCGTTGGAGGCTATGGCTACACCTTC. It yields the protein CSVGGYGYTF.

The V gene is TRBV4-1, the J gene TRBJ1-1; D may be TRBD1 (6 bases). Germline loops: CDR1 MGHRA, CDR2 YSYEKL. This CDR3 has 14 amino acids. V was pared by 11 bases and J by 2 bases, with 18 bases between. The CDR3 is CASRGGRSNTEAFF. CDR3 nucleotide sequence: TGCGCCTCGCGCGGGGGGCGGAGCAACACTGAAGCTTTCTTT.